The 32 T cell receptor beta chains below come from one sample, sequenced in a study of vaccination and CD4 T cells after COVID-19 (dated by TCRdb to between 2020 and 2023). The sample's treatment or condition label, decoded: roughly 11-day PBMC culture with coronavirus spike peptide pools or control peptides (ViraFEST assay). CD4+ T cells from unexposed donors were collected before the COVID-19 pandemic (2011-2018). These TCRs' antigens remain unknown. The library was built by means of PCR. TCRdb records Illumina iSeq 100 as the sequencer. At the Johns Hopkins FTIC core, DNA from the cultured CD4+ T cells underwent TCR sequencing with the Oncomine TCR Beta short-read assay. TCRdb reprocessed the public reads (quality trimming at Q25 with fastp, clone calling with MiXCR) and kept in-frame beta chains. Each record represents a unique CDR3 protein, reported with the most common genes and DNA among its rows. Present in this sample are thousands of distinct CDR3 sequences, roughly 42% of which were seen just once. 11% of the sample belongs to the ten largest clones.

The material sequenced was CD4+ T cells from blood, cultured in vitro. The source of these receptors is a human donor in good health.

The chain links TRBV20-1 to TRBJ2-2; 8 positions match TRBD2. CDR1 DFQATT and CDR2 SNEGSKA come from the germline V gene (reference sequence). The CDR3 length is 16 residues. The V gene end was trimmed by 1 base and the J gene end by 1 base; junction bases not matched to a gene: 5. CDR3 DNA: TGCAGTGCTAGAGCATTGGGACTAGAGAACACCGGGGAGCTGTTTTTT. This encodes CSARALGLENTGELFF.

This clonotype was seen a handful of times. The chain links TRBV7-2 to TRBJ2-1; 10 nucleotides align to TRBD1. The CDR3 loop spans 14 amino acids. Unmatched junction bases numbered 10, after V lost 2 bases and J lost 15 bases. Germline assignment: CDR1 SGHTA and CDR2 FQGNSA. The CDR3 loop is CASSLLARDRGSFF. The CDR3, as DNA: TGTGCCAGCAGCTTACTTGCCCGGGACAGGGGTTCGTTCTTC.

J is TRBJ2-7 and V is TRBV7-6, with a weak D call TRBD2 (7 bases). This CDR3 is built from 16 residues. Germline V lookup: CDR1 SGHVS, CDR2 FNYEAQ. Trimming cost V 7 bases and J 0 bases, with 19 bases left between them. CDR3 nucleotide sequence: TGTGCCAGCATGCGAAATCGGGGGGCTAGCTCCTACGAGCAGTACTTC. Encoded protein: CASMRNRGASSYEQYF.

The chain is built from TRBV5-1 and TRBJ1-6, with D perhaps matching TRBD1 (5 bases). Germline V CDR1 and CDR2: SGHRS, YFSETQ. Trimming pared 0 bases from V and 7 bases from J, leaving 11 bases between. CDR3 size: 15 residues. The chain's CDR3 is CASSLEADRNSPLHF. In nucleotides, the CDR3 is TGCGCCAGCAGCTTGGAAGCCGACAGAAATTCACCCCTCCACTTT.

This clonotype occurred once. The CDR3 nucleotides read TGCGCCAGCAGCTTTTTGGAGGGTCAGGGCTCACCCCTCCACTTT. Its translation: CASSFLEGQGSPLHF. The rearrangement links TRBV5-1 to TRBJ1-6, with D tentatively TRBD1 (5 bases). CDR1 is SGHRS, CDR2 YFSETQ, per germline. The length of the CDR3 is 15 residues. The V and J ends lost 2 bases and 10 bases respectively, with 16 bases between them.

The chain has TRBV7-9 and TRBJ1-2; D gene ambiguous. CDR3 length equals 13 residues. CDR1 SEHNR and CDR2 FQNEAQ come from the germline V gene (reference sequence). The V end lost 1 base, the J end lost 3 bases, and 6 bases lay between the germline ends. In nucleotides, the CDR3 is TGTGCCAGCAGCTTAGTCTCATACTATGGCTACACCTTC. It codes for CASSLVSYYGYTF.

This chain connects TRBV15 to TRBJ1-4, with no clear D. The CDR3 is 12 residues long. Germline values: CDR1 LNHNV, CDR2 YYDKDF (reference sequence). Between the trimmed V and J ends, which lost 5 bases and 6 bases, there was a span of 7 bases. The DNA for the CDR3 is TGTGCCACCAGCCCGGGGTATGAAAAACTGTTTTTT. Its translation is CATSPGYEKLFF.

The rearrangement uses TRBV20-1 and TRBJ2-3; a possible D gene is TRBD2 (6 bases). The CDR3 sequence is 15 residues long. Germline V gene sequence: CDR1 DFQATT, CDR2 SNEGSKA (reference sequence). Trimming pared 6 bases from V and 0 bases from J, leaving 16 bases between. In DNA form, the CDR3 reads TGCAGTGCCTCCCCGCTAGCGACTAGCACAGATACGCAGTATTTT. Amino acids: CSASPLATSTDTQYF.

CDR3 residues: CASSPVATTGINSPLHF. The DNA for the CDR3 is TGTGCCAGCAGTCCCGTCGCAACCACAGGGATCAATTCACCCCTCCACTTT. The J gene is TRBJ1-6, the V gene TRBV12-3 or TRBV12-4; possibly TRBD1 for D (6 bases). The CDR3 sequence is 17 residues long. V lost 5 bases to trimming and J lost 7 bases, with 21 bases between them.

The chain is built from TRBV30 and TRBJ1-2; 7 nucleotides align to TRBD1. CDR3 length equals 13 residues. V shed 1 base and J 8 bases; nucleotides not matched to a gene: 7. Germline lookup yields CDR1 GTSNPN and CDR2 SVGIG (reference sequence). CDR3 nucleotide sequence: TGTGCCTGGAGTGAGGGGGCGACTCTGGGCTACACCTTC. Translation gives CAWSEGATLGYTF.

The genes are TRBV30 and TRBJ1-1; D call uncertain. V gave up 0 bases and J gave up 11 bases, with 10 bases separating them. CDR1 and CDR2 from the germline V gene are GTSNPN and SVGIG (reference sequence). CDR3 length equals 11 residues. The CDR3 region has the DNA TGTGCCTGGAGTGTACTCCAGTGGGCTTTCTTT. Its protein product is CAWSVLQWAFF.

The genes are TRBV6-5 and TRBJ1-2, with 7 positions matching TRBD1. Germline V gene data show CDR1 as MNHEY and CDR2 as SVGAGI. Trimming took 0 bases from V and 4 from J; bases not matched to a gene: 2. The CDR3 length is 14 residues. In DNA, the CDR3 is TGTGCCAGCAGTTACTCTTGGGACAGCTATGGCTACACCTTC. Translation gives CASSYSWDSYGYTF.

This clonotype was counted only a few times. The CDR3 reads CASSYRFTEAFF. CDR3 in DNA: TGTGCCAGCAGCTACAGGTTTACTGAAGCTTTCTTT. The V gene is TRBV12-3 or TRBV12-4, the J gene TRBJ1-1, with a tentative D call TRBD1 (5 bases). V was pared by 6 bases and J by 5 bases, with 10 bases between. CDR3 length equals 12 residues.

This clonotype has only a few counts. The chain is built from TRBV30 and TRBJ1-6; 8 bases map to TRBD1. J gave up 6 bases and V 3 bases, and 4 bases lay outside the gene matches. Germline V gene lookup returns CDR1 GTSNPN and CDR2 SVGIG (reference sequence). The CDR3 has 14 residues. The CDR3 bases are TGTGCCTGGAGGGACAGGGCTTTTAATTCACCCCTCCACTTT. This codes for CAWRDRAFNSPLHF.

J is TRBJ1-5 and V is TRBV24-1; TRBD1 might be the D (6 bases). CDR1 is KGHDR, CDR2 SFDVKD, per germline. The germline V and J ends were trimmed by 9 bases and 1 base, with 12 bases remaining between them. The CDR3 contains 14 residues. This chain's CDR3 is CATQGSSSNQPQHF. As DNA, the CDR3 is TGTGCCACCCAGGGGAGTTCGAGCAATCAGCCCCAGCATTTT.

The chain links TRBV19 to TRBJ1-1; perhaps TRBD1 as D (5 bases). The CDR3 covers 17 residues. Trimming shortened V by 5 bases and J by 0 bases, and 19 bases separated the two germline ends. Germline assignment: CDR1 LNHDA and CDR2 SQIVND (reference sequence). The CDR3 sequence: CASSRRGQFQMNTEAFF. CDR3 nucleotides: TGTGCCAGTAGTCGTCGGGGCCAATTTCAAATGAACACTGAAGCTTTCTTT.

The V gene is TRBV6-1, the J gene TRBJ1-5; 8 bases are shared with TRBD1. Looked up from germline, CDR1 is MNHNS and CDR2 is SASEGT. After removal of 1 base from V and 3 bases from J, the junction contained 11 bases not matched to a gene. This CDR3 is 18 amino acids long. CDR3 residues: CASSEVRDRNLNNQPQHF. The CDR3 DNA follows: TGTGCCAGCAGTGAAGTTAGGGACAGGAATTTGAACAATCAGCCCCAGCATTTT.

V usage is TRBV28 and J usage is TRBJ1-1; D is unresolved. The ends were cut back, 2 bases at V and 6 bases at J, with 16 bases in the middle. The CDR3 is 15 amino acids. CDR1 is MDHEN, CDR2 SYDVKM, per germline. CDR3 amino acids: CASSLGVVPRAEAFF. CDR3 sequence (DNA): TGTGCCAGCAGTTTAGGAGTGGTGCCACGGGCTGAAGCTTTCTTT.

J is TRBJ2-7 and V is TRBV5-8, with a weak D call TRBD1 (6 bases). The V end lost 4 bases, the J end lost 2 bases, and 13 bases lay between the germline ends. The CDR3 is 14 residues long. Germline loops: CDR1 SGHTS, CDR2 YDEGEE. The CDR3 region is CASSGHRAAYEQYF. The CDR3 DNA follows: TGTGCCAGCAGCGGACACAGGGCGGCCTACGAGCAGTACTTC. The full variable domain, with the rest looked up from reference TRBV5-8 and TRBJ2-7, is EAGVTQSPTHLIKTRGQQATLRCSPISGHTSVYWYQQALGLGLQFLLWYDEGEERNRGNFPPRFSGRQFPNYSSELNVNALELEDSALYLCASSGHRAAYEQYFGPGTRLTVT.

This clonotype was seen more than once but under ten times. The chain has TRBV5-1 and TRBJ2-5, with 10 bases fitting TRBD2. This CDR3 is built from 14 residues. CDR1 and CDR2 from the germline V gene are SGHRS and YFSETQ. The ends lost 8 bases at V and 1 base at J; junction bases unmatched: 5. The CDR3 loop is CASSPSGSQETQYF. The CDR3 DNA reads TGCGCCAGTAGTCCTAGCGGGAGCCAAGAGACCCAGTACTTC.

The chain combines TRBV5-8 with TRBJ1-1, with 9 bases fitting TRBD1. V trimming: 3 bases; J trimming: 1 base; junction bases outside the gene matches: 13. CDR3 length equals 18 residues. Germline lookup yields CDR1 SGHTS and CDR2 YDEGEE. For the CDR3, the DNA is TGTGCCAGCAGCTGGACAGGGGTCAAGTTTACCTCGAACACTGAAGCTTTCTTT. Protein sequence: CASSWTGVKFTSNTEAFF. Full variable domain (rest looked up from reference TRBV5-8 and TRBJ1-1): EAGVTQSPTHLIKTRGQQATLRCSPISGHTSVYWYQQALGLGLQFLLWYDEGEERNRGNFPPRFSGRQFPNYSSELNVNALELEDSALYLCASSWTGVKFTSNTEAFFGQGTRLTVV.

The V and J genes are TRBV19 and TRBJ2-3; 7 positions agree with TRBD1. This CDR3 is built from 17 residues. Looked up from germline, CDR1 is LNHDA and CDR2 is SQIVND (reference sequence). Trimming at V came to 7 bases and at J to 0 bases, leaving 13 bases not matched to a gene. CDR3 region: CASTGWPGQKSTDTQYF. The CDR3 region has the DNA TGTGCCAGTACCGGATGGCCGGGACAGAAAAGCACAGATACGCAGTATTTT.

J is TRBJ2-3 and V is TRBV6-1; 8 bases agree with TRBD2. Losses at the gene ends were 7 bases for V and 5 bases for J; bases not matched to a gene: 5. CDR1 is MNHNS and CDR2 is SASEGT in the germline V gene. The CDR3 consists of 13 residues. For the CDR3, the DNA is TGTGCCAGCAAACCAGCGGGAGTAGATACGCAGTATTTT. It specifies CASKPAGVDTQYF.

The rearrangement uses TRBV7-2 and TRBJ2-3, with D possibly TRBD2 on 6 matching bases. CDR1 and CDR2 from the germline V gene are SGHTA and FQGNSA. The CDR3 consists of 14 residues. V shed 4 bases and J shed 4 bases, with 12 bases lying between them. The CDR3 DNA is TGTGCCAGCAGCTATGGCGGGACCGCAGATACGCAGTATTTT. Translating gives CASSYGGTADTQYF.

In DNA form, the CDR3 reads TGTGCCAGTAGGCGGGGATTCGGTCAGCCCCAGCATTTT. Translated: CASRRGFGQPQHF. The chain uses TRBV6-1 and TRBJ1-5; D is undetermined. The germline V gene encodes CDR1 MNHNS and CDR2 SASEGT. The length of the CDR3 is 13 residues. The V and J ends lost 9 bases and 6 bases respectively, with 15 bases between them.

The rearrangement links TRBV10-1 to TRBJ1-5; possible D gene TRBD1, 6 bases. V dropped 3 bases and J dropped 7 bases, with 10 bases sitting between them. CDR1 and CDR2 from the germline V gene are WNHNN and SYGVQD (reference sequence). CDR3 length: 13 amino acids. CDR3 residues: CASSDTGLQPQHF. The CDR3 coding sequence is TGCGCCAGCAGTGATACAGGGCTACAGCCCCAGCATTTT.

The J gene is TRBJ1-3, the V gene TRBV20-1; perhaps TRBD1 as D (5 bases). The V gene's germline CDR1 is DFQATT and CDR2 SNEGSKA (reference sequence). The CDR3 has 15 amino acids. The V end was cut by 5 bases, the J end by 0 bases, with 14 bases between. The CDR3 region is CSASIDSASGNTIYF. For the CDR3, the DNA is TGCAGTGCTTCCATAGACAGCGCCTCTGGAAACACCATATATTTT.

This chain's CDR3 is CASSKGTQGSNEKLFF. DNA of the CDR3: TGTGCCAGCAGCAAAGGGACACAGGGATCCAATGAAAAACTGTTTTTT. The chain is built from TRBV7-9 and TRBJ1-4, with D possibly TRBD1 on 6 matching bases. This CDR3 is 16 amino acids long. Trimming took 5 bases from V and 5 from J, leaving 18 bases between them. The germline CDR1 and CDR2 sequences are SEHNR and FQNEAQ (reference sequence). Using reference TRBV7-9 and TRBJ1-4 for the parts outside the CDR3, the full variable domain is DTGVSQNPRHKITKRGQNVTFRCDPISEHNRLYWYRQTLGQGPEFLTYFQNEAQLEKSRLLSDRFSAERPKGSFSTLEIQRTEQGDSAMYLCASSKGTQGSNEKLFFGSGTQLSVL.

This chain joins TRBV20-1 and TRBJ1-1, with D maybe TRBD1 (6 bases). Trimming cost V 2 bases and J 4 bases, with 11 bases left between them. Germline CDR1 reads DFQATT; CDR2 reads SNEGSKA (reference sequence). The CDR3 loop spans 13 amino acids. The CDR3 DNA is TGCAGTGCTAGAACAGGGCTGAGCACTGAAGCTTTCTTT. This translates into CSARTGLSTEAFF.

This chain's CDR3 is CASSENRADTQYF. CDR3 DNA sequence: TGTGCCAGCAGTGAGAACAGAGCAGATACGCAGTATTTT. The rearrangement uses TRBV6-4 and TRBJ2-3; D ambiguous. CDR1 and CDR2 from the germline V gene are MRHNA and SNTAGT. This CDR3 contains 13 residues. V was clipped by 3 bases and J by 4 bases, with 8 bases between them.

The chain employs TRBV7-2 and TRBJ2-2; D is unresolved. The CDR3 sequence is 13 residues long. Per the germline V gene, CDR1 is SGHTA and CDR2 is FQGNSA. Trimming left V 0 bases short and J 4 bases short, with 3 bases between. The CDR3 region is CASSLAITGELFF. DNA for the CDR3: TGTGCCAGCAGCTTAGCGATCACCGGGGAGCTGTTTTTT.

The chain is built from TRBV6-1 and TRBJ2-5; the D is unclear. CDR1 and CDR2 (germline): MNHNS, SASEGT. The CDR3 contains 14 residues. V was clipped by 10 bases and J by 3 bases, with 18 bases between them. The CDR3, as DNA: TGTGCCACCGGCTTCCAAGTTTCAAAAGAGACCCAGTACTTC. Its translation: CATGFQVSKETQYF.